This paragraph reports one T cell receptor (beta chain). Antigen: not known. This specimen belongs to a study of STAT3 mutations in large granular lymphocyte leukemia. Findings and limits, study-wide: In T-cell large granular lymphocyte leukemia, about half of patients showed multiple immunodominant subclonotypes.

The V end lost 0 bases, the J end lost 2 bases, and 14 bases lay between the germline ends. The germline CDR1 and CDR2 sequences are KGHSH and LQKENI. The CDR3 is 17 residues long. Libraries were prepared by immunoSEQ multiplex PCR; TCRdb keeps only in-frame clonotypes and omits some of them. The table has 3,000 to 4,000 clones, around 74% seen once. The chain couples TRBV18 to TRBJ1-3; D might be TRBD1 (5 bases). The sequencing sample was made of peripheral blood mononuclear cells. The sequence derives from a man aged 60 to 69 with T-cell large granular lymphocyte leukemia. Some clones in this sample may be carry-over from other donors' samples. The CDR3 here is CASSPPSPMGAGNTIYF. The DNA of the CDR3 is TGTGCCAGCTCACCACCATCGCCAATGGGGGCTGGAAACACCATATATTTT. Full variable domain (rest looked up from reference TRBV18 and TRBJ1-3): NAGVMQNPRHLVRRRGQEARLRCSPMKGHSHVYWYRQLPEEGLKFMVYLQKENIIDESGMPKERFSAEFPKEGPSILRIQQVVRGDSAAYFCASSPPSPMGAGNTIYFGEGSWLTVV.